The present TCR beta chain was sequenced within a study of regulatory T cells in long-lasting Graves disease. Stated time point: persistent/refractory GD, antithyroid drugs over 5 years with positive TRAb. Scientists built the TCR library using RNA that was extracted from PBMCs. CDR1 and CDR2 from the germline V gene are SGHAT and FQNNGV. Losses at the gene ends were 5 bases for V and 6 bases for J; bases not matched to a gene: 6. The CDR3 runs to 15 residues. Sequencing libraries for TCR beta were prepared with iRepertoire HTBI primers and Arm-PCR of CDR3 regions. A single record per CDR3 protein comes from TCRdb applying MiXCR to the multiplex PCR reads. Found here are 500,000 to 800,000 distinct CDR3 sequences, around 32% of them singletons; the top ten hold roughly 41%.

The rearrangement links TRBV11-2 to TRBJ2-2; 10 nucleotides agree with TRBD1. The sequence came from a female donor with Graves disease. Sequencing used peripheral blood mononuclear cells (PBMCs), obtained when the disease was refractory, from a patient treated with antithyroid drugs. The CDR3 nucleotides are TGTGCCAGCAGCATCCGGGACAGGGGTTCCGGGGAGCTGTTTTTT. Translating it yields CASSIRDRGSGELFF.